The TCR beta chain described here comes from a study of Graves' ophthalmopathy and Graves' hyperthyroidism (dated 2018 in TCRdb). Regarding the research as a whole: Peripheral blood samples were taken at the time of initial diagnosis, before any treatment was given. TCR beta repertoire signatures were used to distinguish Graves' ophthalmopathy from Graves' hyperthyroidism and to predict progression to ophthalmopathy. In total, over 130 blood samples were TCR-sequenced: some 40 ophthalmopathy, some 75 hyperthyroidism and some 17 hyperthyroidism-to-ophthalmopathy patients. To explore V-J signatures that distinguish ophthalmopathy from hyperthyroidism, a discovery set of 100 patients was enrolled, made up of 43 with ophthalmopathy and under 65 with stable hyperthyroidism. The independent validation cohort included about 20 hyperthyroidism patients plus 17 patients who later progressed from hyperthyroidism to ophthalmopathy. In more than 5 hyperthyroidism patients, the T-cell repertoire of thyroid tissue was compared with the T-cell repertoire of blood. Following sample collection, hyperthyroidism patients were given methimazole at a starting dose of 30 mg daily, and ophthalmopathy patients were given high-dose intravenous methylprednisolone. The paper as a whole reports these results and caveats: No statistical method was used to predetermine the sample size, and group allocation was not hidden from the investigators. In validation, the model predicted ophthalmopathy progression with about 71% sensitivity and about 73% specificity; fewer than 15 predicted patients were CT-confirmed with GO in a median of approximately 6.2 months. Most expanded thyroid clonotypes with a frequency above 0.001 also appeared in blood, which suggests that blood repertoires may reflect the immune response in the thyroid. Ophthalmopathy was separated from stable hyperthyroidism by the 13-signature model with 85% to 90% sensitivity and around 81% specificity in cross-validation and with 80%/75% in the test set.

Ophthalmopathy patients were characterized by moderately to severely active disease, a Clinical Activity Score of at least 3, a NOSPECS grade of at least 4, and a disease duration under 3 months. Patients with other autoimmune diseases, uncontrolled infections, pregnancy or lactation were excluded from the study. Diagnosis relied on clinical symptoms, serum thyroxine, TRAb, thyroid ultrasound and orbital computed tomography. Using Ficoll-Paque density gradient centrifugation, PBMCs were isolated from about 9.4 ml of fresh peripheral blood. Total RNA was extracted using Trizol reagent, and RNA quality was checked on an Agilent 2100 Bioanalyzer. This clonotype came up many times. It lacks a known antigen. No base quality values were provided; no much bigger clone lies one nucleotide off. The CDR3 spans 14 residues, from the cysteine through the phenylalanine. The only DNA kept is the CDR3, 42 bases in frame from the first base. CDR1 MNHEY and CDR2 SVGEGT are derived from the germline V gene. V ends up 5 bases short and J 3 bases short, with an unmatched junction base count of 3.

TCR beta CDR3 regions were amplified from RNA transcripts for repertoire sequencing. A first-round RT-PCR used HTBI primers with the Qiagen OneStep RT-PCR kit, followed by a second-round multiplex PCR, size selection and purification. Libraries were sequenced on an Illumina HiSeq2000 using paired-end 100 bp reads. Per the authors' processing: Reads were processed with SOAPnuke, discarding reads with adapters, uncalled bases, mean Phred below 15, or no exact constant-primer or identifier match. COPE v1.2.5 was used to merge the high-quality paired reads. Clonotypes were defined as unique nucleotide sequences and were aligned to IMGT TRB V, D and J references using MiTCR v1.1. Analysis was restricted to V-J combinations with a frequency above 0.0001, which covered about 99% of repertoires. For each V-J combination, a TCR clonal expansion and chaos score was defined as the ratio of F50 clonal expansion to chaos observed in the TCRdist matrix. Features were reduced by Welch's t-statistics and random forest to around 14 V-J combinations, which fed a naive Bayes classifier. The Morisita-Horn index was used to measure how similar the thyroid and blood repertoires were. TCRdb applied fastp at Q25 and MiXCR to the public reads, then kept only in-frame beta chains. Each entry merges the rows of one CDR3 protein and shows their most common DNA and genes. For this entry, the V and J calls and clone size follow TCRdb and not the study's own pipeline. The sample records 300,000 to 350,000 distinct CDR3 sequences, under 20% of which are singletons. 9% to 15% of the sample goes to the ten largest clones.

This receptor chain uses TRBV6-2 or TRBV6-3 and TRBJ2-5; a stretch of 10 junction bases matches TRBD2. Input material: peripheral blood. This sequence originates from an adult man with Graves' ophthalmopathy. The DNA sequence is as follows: TGTGCCAGCAGTCGCGGACTAGCGGAAGAGACCCAGTACTTC. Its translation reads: CASSRGLAEETQYF.